This T cell receptor beta chain stems from a study of blood T cells in healthy people across ages. Overall study findings and caveats: No one knew whether donors had CMV, which possibly confounded expanded clonotype changes.

This clonotype occurred a few times. Its antigen is not known. V was shortened by 1 base and J by 10 bases, with 14 bases between the two germline ends. The CDR3 covers 15 residues. CDR1 is SGHDN and CDR2 is FVKESK in the germline V gene. The study recruited healthy Caucasian donors from Russia who were aged roughly 6 to 95. Per sample, at least 5 micrograms of total RNA were extracted. Through a sample-barcoded 5' primer and a J-beta primer mix, a second PCR was run for 7 to 11 cycles. A tag from a template-switch adaptor with 12 random nucleotides marked each cDNA molecule. TCRdb reanalysed the 5' RACE reads using MiXCR and keeps one entry per CDR3 protein. Of about 650,000 distinct CDR3 sequences in the sample, approximately 29% were seen once.

The chain uses TRBV14 and TRBJ1-6; D perhaps matches TRBD1 (6 bases). Sequencing was performed on blood. The sequence was obtained from a woman older than 75 in good health. In DNA form, the CDR3 reads TGTGCCAGCAGCCAAGCTACAGGGTTACGATCACCCCTCCACTTT. This gives the protein CASSQATGLRSPLHF. Using reference TRBV14 and TRBJ1-6 for the parts outside the CDR3, the full variable domain is EAGVTQFPSHSVIEKGQTVTLRCDPISGHDNLYWYRRVMGKEIKFLLHFVKESKQDESGMPNNRFLAERTGGTYSTLKVQPAELEDSGVYFCASSQATGLRSPLHFGNGTRLTVT.